Presented here are 25 T cell receptor beta chains from one specimen sequenced in a study of shared clonotypes between healthy human individuals. Here immunoSEQ multiplex PCR was the method, and the copy in TCRdb shows in-frame clones only, minus some. The sample yields roughly 1 million clones, about 70% seen once. The sequenced sample was memory CD4+ T cells sorted from blood. Subset in this sample: CD45RA-negative fraction. These receptors were obtained from a man between 18 and 35 years old in good health.

The genes are TRBV5-1 and TRBJ1-6; 8 nucleotides line up with TRBD1. Germline V gives CDR1 SGHRS, CDR2 YFSETQ. With V trimmed by 7 bases and J by 0 bases, 9 bases remained unmatched. The CDR3 is 17 amino acids. The CDR3: CASARTGPSSYNSPLHF. CDR3 bases: TGCGCCAGCGCGAGGACAGGGCCTAGCTCCTATAATTCACCCCTCCACTTT.

The genes are TRBV4-1 and TRBJ1-5, with unresolved D. V was trimmed by 1 base and J by 2 bases, leaving 6 bases between them. In germline, CDR1 is MGHRA, CDR2 YSYEKL. The CDR3 consists of 14 residues. CDR3 loop: CASSQGSRNQPQHF. The CDR3 region has the DNA TGCGCCAGCAGCCAAGGTAGTCGCAATCAGCCCCAGCATTTT.

Many counts were recorded for this clone. The CDR3, as DNA: TGTGCCAGCAGCAAAAGCTACAGGATTTATTCACCCCTCCACTTT. Its translation is CASSKSYRIYSPLHF. V and J are TRBV21-1 and TRBJ1-6; the table's D call, TRBD1, has no DNA check behind it. TRBV21-1 is an annotated pseudogene. This CDR3 has 15 residues.

The chain links TRBV9 to TRBJ1-1; 8 bases are a match to TRBD1. The junction had 10 bases not matched to a gene; V was cut back by 0 bases and J by 12 bases. Per the germline V gene, CDR1 is SGDLS and CDR2 is YYNGEE. The CDR3 has 14 residues. CDR3 coding DNA: TGTGCCAGCAGCGTAGAAGACAGGGGCTTGAAAACTTTCTTT. Translation gives CASSVEDRGLKTFF.

CDR3 in DNA: TGTGCCAGCAGCCCCCGCATTAATTCACCCCTCCACTTT. Translated, it gives CASSPRINSPLHF. The chain couples TRBV7-9 to TRBJ1-6; D call uncertain. Germline CDR1 SEHNR, CDR2 FQNEAQ (reference sequence). The CDR3 has 13 amino acids. Trimming shortened V by 5 bases and J by 6 bases, and 8 bases separated the two germline ends.

The gene calls are TRBV18 and TRBJ1-6; weak D call: TRBD1 (5 bases). There are 14 residues in the CDR3. Germline CDR1 is KGHSH and CDR2 is LQKENI. With 4 bases removed from V and 8 bases from J, the gap between germline ends came to 12 bases. CDR3 bases: TGTGCCAGCTCACAGGACACGACCGATTCACCCCTCCACTTT. It is translated as CASSQDTTDSPLHF.

In regard to this clone: Just one base apart from a much larger clone, this may be a read error. The same CDR3 also results from other DNA sequences found in this sample. The chain employs TRBV4-1 and TRBJ2-3; D not resolved. This CDR3 is 14 amino acids long. The germline V gene has CDR1 MGHRA and CDR2 YSYEKL. Trimming took off 6 bases at V and 4 bases at J, with 14 bases between the two ends. CDR3 loop: CASSQTLDPDTQYF. CDR3 nucleotide sequence: TGCGCCAGCAGTCAAACGCTAGACCCAGATACGCAGTATTTT.

For this clone: Germline is not matched at one junction end, which may reflect a read error. The rearrangement joins TRBV6-5 to TRBJ1-2; 7 bases map to TRBD1. The CDR3 sequence is 15 residues long. In germline, CDR1 is MNHEY, CDR2 SVGAGI. Here the CDR3 reads CASSRPGTAGYDYTF. The CDR3 coding sequence is TGTGCCAGCAGCCGTCCCGGGACAGCGGGCTATGACTACACCTTC.

This chain links TRBV29-1 with TRBJ2-7; D uncertain. Germline values: CDR1 SQVTM, CDR2 ANQGSEA. This CDR3 is 11 amino acids long. Trimming stripped 4 bases from V and 0 bases from J, with 4 bases between. In nucleotides, the CDR3 is TGCAGCGTTGCCATCTCCTACGAGCAGTACTTC. Protein sequence: CSVAISYEQYF.

This clone was found a few times. The J gene is TRBJ1-1, the V gene TRBV28; 8 bases are a match to TRBD1. V was pared by 7 bases and J by 4 bases, with 8 bases of the junction left unmatched. This CDR3 region has 14 residues. In germline, CDR1 is MDHEN, CDR2 SYDVKM. CDR3 DNA: TGTGCCAGCACTCTTACAGGGGGAGGCACTGAAGCTTTCTTT. Its protein product is CASTLTGGGTEAFF.

The chain combines TRBV19 with TRBJ2-1; D assignment may be TRBD1 or TRBD2 (6 bases each). The CDR3 spans 13 residues. Germline assignment: CDR1 LNHDA and CDR2 SQIVND (reference sequence). V was cut by 8 bases and J by 8 bases, with 16 bases left in between. The CDR3 DNA reads TGTGCCAGTTCGAGGGCGAGGGGGGATGAGCAGTTCTTC. Protein sequence: CASSRARGDEQFF.

The V gene is TRBV7-9, the J gene TRBJ2-1, with a weak D call TRBD2 (5 bases). V was pared by 1 base and J by 6 bases, with 13 bases between. The CDR3 is 15 residues long. From germline, CDR1 is SEHNR and CDR2 FQNEAQ (reference sequence). CDR3 DNA sequence: TGTGCCAGCAGCTTAGGTACTAGTCGTACCAATGAGCAGTTCTTC. Residues: CASSLGTSRTNEQFF.

This rearrangement joins TRBV10-3 to TRBJ1-1; tentative D call: TRBD1 (6 bases). CDR1 is ENHRY, CDR2 SYGVKD, per germline. The ends were cut back, 7 bases at V and 1 base at J, with 16 bases in the middle. The CDR3 extends over 15 amino acids. The CDR3: CAITGGSHPNTEAFF. CDR3 sequence (DNA): TGTGCCATCACGGGGGGCTCCCATCCGAACACTGAAGCTTTCTTT.

The chain uses TRBV5-6 and TRBJ2-1, with 7 bases identical to TRBD1. V was clipped by 4 bases and J by 7 bases; unmatched bases: 5. The CDR3 loop spans 13 amino acids. CDR1 and CDR2 from the germline V gene are SGHDT and YYEEEE. The CDR3 region has the DNA TGTGCCAGCAGCGAACAGGGGACGAATGAGCAGTTCTTC. Protein sequence: CASSEQGTNEQFF.

The gene calls are TRBV9 and TRBJ2-3, with 8 bases lining up with TRBD2. Germline V lookup: CDR1 SGDLS, CDR2 YYNGEE. After removal of 0 bases from V and 3 bases from J, the junction contained 3 bases not matched to a gene. The CDR3 spans 15 residues. Here the CDR3 reads CASSVGGLATDTQYF. CDR3 in DNA: TGTGCCAGCAGCGTAGGTGGACTAGCTACAGATACGCAGTATTTT.

The gene calls are TRBV5-4 and TRBJ2-3, with a tentative D call TRBD1 (6 bases). Germline V gene data show CDR1 as SGHNT and CDR2 as YYREEE (reference sequence). The CDR3 sequence is 14 residues long. The V gene lost 0 bases and the J gene lost 6 bases, with 11 bases spanning the gap. As DNA, the CDR3 is TGTGCCAGCAGCTTGGAGTGGGGGCAGGATACGCAGTATTTT. Residues: CASSLEWGQDTQYF.

This chain uses TRBV4-2 with TRBJ1-2; the match to TRBD1 covers 8 bases. Germline V gives CDR1 LGHNA, CDR2 YNFKEQ. Trimming at V came to 1 base and at J to 8 bases, leaving 6 bases not matched to a gene. CDR3 length equals 14 residues. The CDR3 coding sequence is TGTGCCAGCAGCCAAGCCCAGGGGGCTGGAGGCTACACCTTC. Its translation: CASSQAQGAGGYTF.

The V and J genes are TRBV28 and TRBJ2-7; 7 positions match TRBD2. The CDR3 covers 14 residues. Germline CDR1 reads MDHEN; CDR2 reads SYDVKM. Losses at the gene ends were 3 bases for V and 5 bases for J; bases not matched to a gene: 7. CDR3 loop: CASSLGGSAHEQYF. Here the CDR3 DNA reads TGTGCCAGCAGTTTGGGAGGGAGCGCCCACGAGCAGTACTTC.

The V call is TRBV29-1, the J call TRBJ2-3; maybe TRBD1 (5 bases). The germline V and J ends were trimmed by 3 bases and 4 bases, with 20 bases remaining between them. The CDR3 runs to 16 residues. Looked up from germline, CDR1 is SQVTM and CDR2 is ANQGSEA. The CDR3 loop is CSVERDSPMGPDTQYF. The CDR3 nucleotides read TGCAGCGTTGAGAGAGACAGCCCGATGGGGCCAGATACGCAGTATTTT.

The rearrangement joins TRBV2 to TRBJ2-2, with unresolved D. Trimming pared 3 bases from V and 0 bases from J, leaving 5 bases between. Germline CDR1 SNHLY, CDR2 FYNNEI. The length of the CDR3 is 14 residues. CDR3 bases: TGTGCCAGCAGTGACCGACCGAACACCGGGGAGCTGTTTTTT. It specifies CASSDRPNTGELFF.

The rearrangement uses TRBV30 and TRBJ2-1; 8 bases line up with TRBD2. There are 14 residues in the CDR3. The V and J ends lost 5 bases and 0 bases, in that order; junction bases with no gene match: 3. Germline-derived CDR1 and CDR2 are GTSNPN and SVGIG (reference sequence). DNA of the CDR3: TGTGCCTGGGTTAGCGGGACCTCCTACAATGAGCAGTTCTTC. Protein sequence: CAWVSGTSYNEQFF.

V and J are TRBV7-9 and TRBJ1-2, with 8 bases fitting TRBD1. J was trimmed by 7 bases and V by 4 bases; bases with no gene match: 2. The CDR3 is 12 residues long. The germline V gene has CDR1 SEHNR and CDR2 FQNEAQ (reference sequence). Here the CDR3 reads CASSSGQAGYTF. In DNA, the CDR3 is TGTGCCAGCAGCTCGGGACAGGCTGGCTACACCTTC.

V usage is TRBV16 and J usage is TRBJ2-2; D is unclear. This CDR3 comprises 13 residues. V was pared by 0 bases and J by 8 bases, with 7 bases between. CDR1 is KGHSY, CDR2 FQNENV, per germline. The CDR3 DNA is TGTGCCAGCAGCCAATCCCCGGCTGGGGAGCTGTTTTTT. This sequence encodes CASSQSPAGELFF.

There are a few counts of this clone. The chain uses TRBV5-4 and TRBJ1-3, with D tentatively TRBD1 (5 bases). V was shortened by 3 bases and J by 6 bases, with 13 bases between the two germline ends. The germline gives CDR1 SGHNT, CDR2 YYREEE (reference sequence). This CDR3 has 14 amino acids. CDR3 sequence reads: CASSSGTAANTIYF. The CDR3, as DNA: TGTGCCAGCAGCTCAGGGACGGCGGCAAACACCATATATTTT.

This chain links TRBV28 with TRBJ2-7; D is possibly TRBD2 (5 bases). Germline values: CDR1 MDHEN, CDR2 SYDVKM. V dropped 8 bases and J dropped 7 bases, with 15 bases sitting between them. This CDR3 is built from 12 residues. The CDR3: CASFSSGLEQYF. The CDR3 bases are TGTGCCAGCTTCTCTTCAGGACTTGAGCAGTACTTC.